The T cell receptor (beta chain) described here comes from a study of blood T cells in healthy people across ages. Study in general: Capture via template switching afforded approximately one barcoded beta molecule per two T cells.

A second PCR, run for roughly 7 to 12 cycles, used a sample-barcoded 5' primer plus a J-beta primer mix. From the 5' RACE reads, TCRdb called clonotypes with MiXCR, one entry per CDR3 protein. The profile shows fewer than 900,000 distinct CDR3 sequences, about 34% of them singletons. Donors were healthy Caucasian individuals from Russia aged roughly 6 to 95. V was trimmed by 7 bases and J by 5 bases, leaving 8 bases between them. Per germline, CDR1 MNHEY and CDR2 SVGEGT. This CDR3 is built from 12 residues. The rearrangement links TRBV6-2 or TRBV6-3 to TRBJ2-2; D uncertain. Material for sequencing was blood. The TCR sequence derives from a man aged 18 to 30 in good health. The CDR3 DNA reads as TGTGCCAGCATTAGTAGGACCGGGGAGCTGTTTTTT. This gives the protein CASISRTGELFF.